This T cell receptor (beta chain) was identified during a study of blood T cell repertoires in COVID-19. CDR3 size: 15 residues. Method: immunoSEQ multiplex PCR; TCRdb's copy keeps in-frame clones and lacks some. The table lists almost 500,000 clones, approximately 86% of them singletons. The receptor comes from a woman aged 55-70 years who had recovered from COVID-19. V gene TRBV12-2 combines with J gene TRBJ2-3; TRBD2, the table's D call, was not compared with the DNA. TRBV12-2 is given as a pseudogene. The source material was PBMCs or T cells enriched from blood (not recorded which). CDR3 sequence reads: CASRSLAGWADTQYF. CDR3 coding DNA: TGTGCAAGTCGTTCCCTAGCGGGGTGGGCAGATACGCAGTATTTT.